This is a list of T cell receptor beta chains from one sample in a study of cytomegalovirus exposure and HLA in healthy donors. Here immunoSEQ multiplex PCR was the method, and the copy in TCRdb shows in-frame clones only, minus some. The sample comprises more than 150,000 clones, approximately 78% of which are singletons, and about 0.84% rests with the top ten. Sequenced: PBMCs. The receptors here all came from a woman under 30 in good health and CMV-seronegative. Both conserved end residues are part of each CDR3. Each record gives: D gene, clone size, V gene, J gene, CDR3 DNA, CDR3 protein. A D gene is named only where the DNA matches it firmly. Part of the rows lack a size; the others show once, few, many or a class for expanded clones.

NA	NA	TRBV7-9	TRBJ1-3	TGTGCCAGCAGCCCCCTTGCGAACAGGGCTGGAAACACCATATATTTT	CASSPLANRAGNTIYF
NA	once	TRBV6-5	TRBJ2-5	TGTGCCAGCAGTTATCTTGCGGGAGAGACCCAGTACTTC	CASSYLAGETQYF
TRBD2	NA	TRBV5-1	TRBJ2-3	TGCGCCAGCAGCTCCGGACTAGCGGGAATCACAGATACGCAGTATTTT	CASSSGLAGITDTQYF
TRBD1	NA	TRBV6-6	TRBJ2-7	TGTGCCAGCAGGCCGGGACAGGGTACCTACGAGCAGTACTTC	CASRPGQGTYEQYF
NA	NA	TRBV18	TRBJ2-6	TGTGCCAGCTCACCGAGAATCTCTGGGGCCAACGTCCTGACTTTC	CASSPRISGANVLTF
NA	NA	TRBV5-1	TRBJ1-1	TGCGCCAGCAGCTTGGCGGGGGAGGGTCAGACTGAAGCTTTCTTT	CASSLAGEGQTEAFF
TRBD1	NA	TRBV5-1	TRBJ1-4	TGCGCCAGCAGTTACCAGGGGGGTCTTGCAACTAATGAAAAACTGTTTTTT	CASSYQGGLATNEKLFF
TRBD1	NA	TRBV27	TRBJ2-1	TGTGCCAGCCGACAGGGGGCGTTCAATGAGCAGTTCTTC	CASRQGAFNEQFF
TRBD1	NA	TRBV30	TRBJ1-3	TGTGCCTGGAGGGCCCGAGACAGGGGCTTCTCTGGAAACACCATATATTTT	CAWRARDRGFSGNTIYF
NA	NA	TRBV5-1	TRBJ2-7	TGCGCCAGCAGCTTGTCGGCAGGCCGCTACGAGCAGTACTTC	CASSLSAGRYEQYF
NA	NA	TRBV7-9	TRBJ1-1	TGTGCCAGCAGCTCGGGGACTGAAGCTTTCTTT	CASSSGTEAFF
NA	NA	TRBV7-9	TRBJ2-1	TGTTCCAGCAGCTCCGGAGGGGATGAGCAGTTCTTC	CSSSSGGDEQFF
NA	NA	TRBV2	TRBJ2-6	TGTGCCAGCAGTGAATTTTCGGGGTCTGGGGCCAACGTCCTGACTTTC	CASSEFSGSGANVLTF
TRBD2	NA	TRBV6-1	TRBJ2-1	TGTGCCAGCAGTGAAGGGGCGGGAGGGCTGGGGGATGAGCAGTTCTTC	CASSEGAGGLGDEQFF
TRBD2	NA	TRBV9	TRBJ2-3	TGTGCCAGCAGCACGACGGGAGGGACAGATACGCAGTATTTT	CASSTTGGTDTQYF
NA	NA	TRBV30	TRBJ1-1	TGTGCCTGGAACAGGGTCGGGAACACTGAAGCTTTCTTT	CAWNRVGNTEAFF
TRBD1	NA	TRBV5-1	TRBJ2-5	TGCGCCAGCAGCTTGGCCGGGACAGGCGAGGAGACCCAGTACTTC	CASSLAGTGEETQYF
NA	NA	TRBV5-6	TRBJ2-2	TGTGCCAGCAGCAAGACTACGACCGGGGAGCTGTTTTTT	CASSKTTTGELFF
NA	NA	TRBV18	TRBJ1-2	TGTGCCAGCTCACCCGGAGGGTCCGGCTACACCTTC	CASSPGGSGYTF
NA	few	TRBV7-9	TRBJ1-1	TGTGCCAGCACCGGGGTCGGCACTGAAGCTTTCTTT	CASTGVGTEAFF
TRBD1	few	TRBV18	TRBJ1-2	TGTGCCAGCTCCCCGGACAGGGCGAACTATGGCTACACCTTC	CASSPDRANYGYTF
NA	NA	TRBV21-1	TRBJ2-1	TGTGCCAGCAGCAAAGTAGAAACGGGACAGGGGTTCTTC	CASSKVETGQGFF
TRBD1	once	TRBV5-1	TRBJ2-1	TGCGCCAGCAGCACGACAGGGTCCATCTACAATGAGCAGTTCTTC	CASSTTGSIYNEQFF
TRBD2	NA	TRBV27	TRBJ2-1	TGTGCCAGCAGTTTCGGACTAGCGGACAATGAGCAGTTCTTC	CASSFGLADNEQFF
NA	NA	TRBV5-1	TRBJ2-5	TGCGCCAGCAGCTTGGCCGGACAGAAAGAGACCCAGTACTTC	CASSLAGQKETQYF
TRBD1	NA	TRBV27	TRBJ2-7	TGTGCCAGCAGTCCTGGGGACAGCTTCTCCTACGAGCAGTACTTC	CASSPGDSFSYEQYF
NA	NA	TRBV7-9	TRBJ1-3	TGTGCCAGCAGCTTAGATCAGGGCACCAAGACAACTGGAAACACCATATATTTT	CASSLDQGTKTTGNTIYF